This T cell receptor beta chain emerged from a study of radiotherapy plus CTLA-4 blockade in lung cancer. Study in general: Of all patients, around 19% responded objectively and 25% to 40% showed disease control. Overall study results and limits: Blood TCR clones of tumor origin expanded after radiotherapy plus ipilimumab. Reported findings show early blood T cell clone dynamics, with interferon-beta, best predicted response.

Details on this clone: No antigen is known for it. The sample contains more than one DNA sequence encoding this CDR3.

The trim removed 1 base at V and 4 bases at J, leaving 4 bases unmatched. Germline V gives CDR1 SEHNR, CDR2 FQNEAQ (reference sequence). The CDR3 length is 16 residues. The table came from immunoSEQ multiplex PCR; TCRdb's copy has only in-frame clones and leaves some out. The table shows about 83,000 clones, with about four fifths occurring only once. The chain combines TRBV7-9 with TRBJ1-6; 7 bases map to TRBD1. This specimen consisted of peripheral blood, obtained from a patient treated with radiotherapy plus ipilimumab. The receptor comes from a human donor with non-small cell lung cancer who had a partial response to radiotherapy plus ipilimumab. Some clones in this sample may be carry-over from other donors' samples. The CDR3: CASSLGQGFYNSPLHF. The DNA for the CDR3 is TGTGCCAGCAGCTTAGGACAGGGCTTTTATAATTCACCCCTCCACTTT.